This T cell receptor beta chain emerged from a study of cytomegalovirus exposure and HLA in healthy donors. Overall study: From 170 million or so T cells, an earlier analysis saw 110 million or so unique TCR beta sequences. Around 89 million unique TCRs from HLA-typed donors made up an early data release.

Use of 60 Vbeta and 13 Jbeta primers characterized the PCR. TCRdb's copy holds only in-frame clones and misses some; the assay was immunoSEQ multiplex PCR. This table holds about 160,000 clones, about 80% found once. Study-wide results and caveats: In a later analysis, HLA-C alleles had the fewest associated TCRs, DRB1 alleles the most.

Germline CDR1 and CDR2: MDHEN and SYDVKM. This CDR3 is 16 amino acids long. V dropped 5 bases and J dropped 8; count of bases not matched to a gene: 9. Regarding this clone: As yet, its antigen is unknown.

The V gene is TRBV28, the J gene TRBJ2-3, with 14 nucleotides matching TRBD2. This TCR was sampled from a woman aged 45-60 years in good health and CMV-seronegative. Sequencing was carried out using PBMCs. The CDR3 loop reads CASSPRLAGGRGTQYF. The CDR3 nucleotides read TGTGCCAGCAGTCCACGACTAGCGGGGGGGCGAGGTACGCAGTATTTT.